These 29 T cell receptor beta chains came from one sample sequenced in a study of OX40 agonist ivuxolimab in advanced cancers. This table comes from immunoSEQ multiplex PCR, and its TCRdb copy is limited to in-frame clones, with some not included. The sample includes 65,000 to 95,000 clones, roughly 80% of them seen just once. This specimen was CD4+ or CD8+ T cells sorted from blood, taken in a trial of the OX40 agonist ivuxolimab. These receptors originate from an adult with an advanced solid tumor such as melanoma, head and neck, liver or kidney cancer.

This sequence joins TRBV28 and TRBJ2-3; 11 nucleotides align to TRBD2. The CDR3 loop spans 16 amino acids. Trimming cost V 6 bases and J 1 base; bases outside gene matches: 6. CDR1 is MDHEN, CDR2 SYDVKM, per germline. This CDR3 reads CASSKRLAGRTDTQYF. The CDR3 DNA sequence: TGTGCCAGCAGCAAGAGACTAGCGGGACGCACAGATACGCAGTATTTT.

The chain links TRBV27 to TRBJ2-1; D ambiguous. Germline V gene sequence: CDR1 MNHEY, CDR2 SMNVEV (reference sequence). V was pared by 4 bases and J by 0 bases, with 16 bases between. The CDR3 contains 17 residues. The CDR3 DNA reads TGTGCCAGCAGTTCCCAATCGGGCCTTAGCTCCTACAATGAGCAGTTCTTC. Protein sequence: CASSSQSGLSSYNEQFF.

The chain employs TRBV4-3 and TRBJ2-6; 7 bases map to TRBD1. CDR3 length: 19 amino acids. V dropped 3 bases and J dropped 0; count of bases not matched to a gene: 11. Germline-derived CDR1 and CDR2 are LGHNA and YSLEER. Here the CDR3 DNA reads TGCGCCAGCAGCCAGCGCAGGGACAGAACTCTCTCTGGGGCCAACGTCCTGACTTTC. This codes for CASSQRRDRTLSGANVLTF.

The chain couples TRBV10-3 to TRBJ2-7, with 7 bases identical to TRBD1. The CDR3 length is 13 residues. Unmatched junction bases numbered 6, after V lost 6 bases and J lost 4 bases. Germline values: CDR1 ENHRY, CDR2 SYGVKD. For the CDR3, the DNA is TGTGCCATCAGGAGGGACAGTTTTTACGAGCAGTACTTC. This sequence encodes CAIRRDSFYEQYF.

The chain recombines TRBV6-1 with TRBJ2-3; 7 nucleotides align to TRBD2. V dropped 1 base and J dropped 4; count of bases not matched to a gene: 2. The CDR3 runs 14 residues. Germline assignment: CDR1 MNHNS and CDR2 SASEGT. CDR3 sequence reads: CASSEGLASDTQYF. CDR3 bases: TGTGCCAGCAGTGAAGGACTAGCTTCAGATACGCAGTATTTT.

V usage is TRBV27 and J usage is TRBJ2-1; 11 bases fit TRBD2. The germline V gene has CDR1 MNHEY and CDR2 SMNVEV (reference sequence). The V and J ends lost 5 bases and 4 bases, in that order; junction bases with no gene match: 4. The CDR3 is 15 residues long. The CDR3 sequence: CASSRLAGTYNEQFF. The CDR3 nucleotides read TGTGCCAGCAGTCGACTAGCGGGAACGTACAATGAGCAGTTCTTC.

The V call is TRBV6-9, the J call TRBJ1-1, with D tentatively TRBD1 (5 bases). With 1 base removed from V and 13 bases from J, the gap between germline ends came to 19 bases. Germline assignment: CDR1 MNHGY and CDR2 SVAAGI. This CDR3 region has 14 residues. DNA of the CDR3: TGTGCCAGCAGTTATTGTGGGGTTGGGACTCGAGTTTTCTTT. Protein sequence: CASSYCGVGTRVFF.

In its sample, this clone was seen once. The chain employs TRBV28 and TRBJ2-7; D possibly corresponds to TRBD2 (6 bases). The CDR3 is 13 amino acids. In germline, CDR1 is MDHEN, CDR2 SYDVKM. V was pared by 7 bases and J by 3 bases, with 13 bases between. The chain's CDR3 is CASTGAYFYEQYF. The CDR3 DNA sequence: TGTGCCAGCACGGGAGCCTACTTCTACGAGCAGTACTTC.

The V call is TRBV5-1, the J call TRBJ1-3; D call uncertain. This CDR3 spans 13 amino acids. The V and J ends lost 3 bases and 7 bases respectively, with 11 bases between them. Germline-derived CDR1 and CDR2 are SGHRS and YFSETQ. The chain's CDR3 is CASSSPPSNTIYF. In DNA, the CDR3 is TGCGCCAGCAGCTCCCCCCCGAGTAACACCATATATTTT.

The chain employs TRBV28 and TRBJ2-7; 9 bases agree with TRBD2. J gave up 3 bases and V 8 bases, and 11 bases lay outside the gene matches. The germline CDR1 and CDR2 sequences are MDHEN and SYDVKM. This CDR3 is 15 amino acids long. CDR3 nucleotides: TGTGCCAGCGAACCCTCCGGCGGGGGGGACTACGAGCAGTACTTC. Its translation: CASEPSGGGDYEQYF.

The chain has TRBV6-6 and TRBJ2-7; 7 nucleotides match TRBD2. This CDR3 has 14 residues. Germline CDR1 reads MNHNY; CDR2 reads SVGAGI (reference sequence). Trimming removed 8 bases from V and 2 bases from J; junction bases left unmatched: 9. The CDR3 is CASDVGRDTYEQYF. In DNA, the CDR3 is TGTGCCAGCGACGTTGGGAGGGATACCTACGAGCAGTACTTC.

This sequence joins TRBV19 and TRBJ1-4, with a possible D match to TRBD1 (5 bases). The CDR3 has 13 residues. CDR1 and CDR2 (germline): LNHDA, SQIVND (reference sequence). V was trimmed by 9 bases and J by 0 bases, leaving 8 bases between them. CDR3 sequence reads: CASRDATNEKLFF. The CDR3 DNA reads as TGTGCCAGCAGGGATGCAACTAATGAAAAACTGTTTTTT.

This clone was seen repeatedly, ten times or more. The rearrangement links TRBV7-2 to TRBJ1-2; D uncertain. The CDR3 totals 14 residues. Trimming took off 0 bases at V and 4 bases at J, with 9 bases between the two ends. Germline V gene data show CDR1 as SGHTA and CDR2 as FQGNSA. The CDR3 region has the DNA TGTGCCAGCAGCTTAGCTATCGGGCCCTATGGCTACACCTTC. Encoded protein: CASSLAIGPYGYTF.

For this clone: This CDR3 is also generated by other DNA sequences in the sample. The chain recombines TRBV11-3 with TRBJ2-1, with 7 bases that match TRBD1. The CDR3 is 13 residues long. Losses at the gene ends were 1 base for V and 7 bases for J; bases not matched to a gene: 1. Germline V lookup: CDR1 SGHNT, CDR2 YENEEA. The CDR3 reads CASSLGTGNEQFF. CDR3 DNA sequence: TGTGCCAGCAGCTTAGGGACAGGTAATGAGCAGTTCTTC.

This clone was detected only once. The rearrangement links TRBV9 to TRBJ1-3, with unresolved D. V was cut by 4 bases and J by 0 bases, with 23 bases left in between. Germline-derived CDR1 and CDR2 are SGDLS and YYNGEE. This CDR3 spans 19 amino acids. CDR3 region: CASSPPRWEGPSSGNTIYF. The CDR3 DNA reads TGTGCCAGCAGCCCTCCCAGGTGGGAGGGCCCGAGCTCTGGAAACACCATATATTTT. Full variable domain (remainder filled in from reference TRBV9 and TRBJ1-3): DSGVTQTPKHLITATGQRVTLRCSPRSGDLSVYWYQQSLDQGLQFLIQYYNGEERAKGNILERFSAQQFPDLHSELNLSSLELGDSALYFCASSPPRWEGPSSGNTIYFGEGSWLTVV.

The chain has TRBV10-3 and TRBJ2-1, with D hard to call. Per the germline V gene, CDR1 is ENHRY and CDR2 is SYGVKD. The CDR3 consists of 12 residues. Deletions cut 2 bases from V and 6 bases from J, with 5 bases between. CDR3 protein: CAISENSNEQFF. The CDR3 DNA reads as TGTGCCATCAGTGAGAACAGCAATGAGCAGTTCTTC.

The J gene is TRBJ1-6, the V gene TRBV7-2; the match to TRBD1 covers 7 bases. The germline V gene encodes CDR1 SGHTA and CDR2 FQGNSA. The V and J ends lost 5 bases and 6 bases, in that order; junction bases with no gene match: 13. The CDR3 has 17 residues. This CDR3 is CASSPQAGDRVNSPLHF. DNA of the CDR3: TGTGCCAGCAGCCCCCAGGCGGGGGACAGAGTTAATTCACCCCTCCACTTT.

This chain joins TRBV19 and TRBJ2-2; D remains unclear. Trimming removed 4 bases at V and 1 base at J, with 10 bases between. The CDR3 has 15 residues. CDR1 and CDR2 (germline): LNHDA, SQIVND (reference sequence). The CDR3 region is CASSTSLRNTGELFF. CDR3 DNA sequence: TGTGCCAGTAGTACATCCTTGAGGAACACCGGGGAGCTGTTTTTT.

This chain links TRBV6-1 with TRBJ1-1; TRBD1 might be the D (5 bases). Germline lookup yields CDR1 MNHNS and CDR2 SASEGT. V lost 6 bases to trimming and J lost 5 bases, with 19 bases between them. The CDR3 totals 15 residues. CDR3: CASSSLDSLGTEAFF. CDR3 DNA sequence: TGTGCCAGCAGCTCCCTTGACAGTCTGGGGACTGAAGCTTTCTTT.

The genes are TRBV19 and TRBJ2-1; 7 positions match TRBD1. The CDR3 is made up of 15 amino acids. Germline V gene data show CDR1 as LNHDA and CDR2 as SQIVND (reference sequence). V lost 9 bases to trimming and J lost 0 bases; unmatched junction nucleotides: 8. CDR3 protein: CASLKTGSSYNEQFF. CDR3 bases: TGTGCCAGCCTTAAGACAGGGAGCTCCTACAATGAGCAGTTCTTC.

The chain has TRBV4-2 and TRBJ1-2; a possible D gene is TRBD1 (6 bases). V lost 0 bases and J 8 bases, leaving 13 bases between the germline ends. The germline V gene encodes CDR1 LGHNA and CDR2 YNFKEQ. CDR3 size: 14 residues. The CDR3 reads CASSQERQEGGYTF. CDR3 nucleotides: TGTGCCAGCAGCCAAGAGCGACAGGAAGGAGGCTACACCTTC.

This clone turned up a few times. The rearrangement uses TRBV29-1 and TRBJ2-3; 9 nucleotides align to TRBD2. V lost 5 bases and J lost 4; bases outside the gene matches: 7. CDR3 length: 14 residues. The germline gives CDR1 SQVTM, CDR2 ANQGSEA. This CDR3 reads CSVKVSGRSDTQYF. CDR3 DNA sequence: TGCAGCGTTAAAGTAAGCGGGAGGTCAGATACGCAGTATTTT.

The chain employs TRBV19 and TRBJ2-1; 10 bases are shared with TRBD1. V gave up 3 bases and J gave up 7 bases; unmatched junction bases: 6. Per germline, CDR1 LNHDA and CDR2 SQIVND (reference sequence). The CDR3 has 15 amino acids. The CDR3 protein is CASSISGTGANEQFF. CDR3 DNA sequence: TGTGCCAGTAGTATTTCCGGGACAGGGGCTAATGAGCAGTTCTTC.

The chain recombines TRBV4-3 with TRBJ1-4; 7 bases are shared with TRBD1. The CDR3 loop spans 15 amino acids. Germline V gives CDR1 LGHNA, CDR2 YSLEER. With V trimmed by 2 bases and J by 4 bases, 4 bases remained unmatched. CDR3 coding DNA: TGCGCCAGCAGCCAACAGGGACAGTTTAATGAAAAACTGTTTTTT. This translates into CASSQQGQFNEKLFF.

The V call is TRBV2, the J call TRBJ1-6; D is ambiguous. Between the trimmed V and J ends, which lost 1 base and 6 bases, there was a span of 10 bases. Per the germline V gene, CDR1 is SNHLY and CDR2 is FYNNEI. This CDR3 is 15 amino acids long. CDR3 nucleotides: TGTGCCAGCAGTGAAGAAGGGCACATTAATTCACCCCTCCACTTT. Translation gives CASSEEGHINSPLHF.

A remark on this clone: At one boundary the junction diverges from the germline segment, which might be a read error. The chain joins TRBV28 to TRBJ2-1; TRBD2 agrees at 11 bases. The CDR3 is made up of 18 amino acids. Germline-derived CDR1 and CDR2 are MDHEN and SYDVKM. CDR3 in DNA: TGTGCCAGTAGTTGGAGGACTAGCGGGCGCAAGGGATACAATGAGCAGTTCTTC. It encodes CASSWRTSGRKGYNEQFF. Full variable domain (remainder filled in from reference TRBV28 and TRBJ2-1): DVKVTQSSRYLVKRTGEKVFLECVQDMDHENMFWYRQDPGLGLRLIYFSYDVKMKEKGDIPEGYSVSREKKERFSLILESASTNQTSMYLCASSWRTSGRKGYNEQFFGPGTRLTVL.

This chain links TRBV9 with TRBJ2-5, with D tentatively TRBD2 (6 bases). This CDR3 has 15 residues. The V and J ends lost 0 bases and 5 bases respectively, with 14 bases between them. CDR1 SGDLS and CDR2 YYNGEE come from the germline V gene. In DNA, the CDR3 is TGTGCCAGCAGCGTAGCTAAAGGCGGGATGGAGACCCAGTACTTC. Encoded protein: CASSVAKGGMETQYF.

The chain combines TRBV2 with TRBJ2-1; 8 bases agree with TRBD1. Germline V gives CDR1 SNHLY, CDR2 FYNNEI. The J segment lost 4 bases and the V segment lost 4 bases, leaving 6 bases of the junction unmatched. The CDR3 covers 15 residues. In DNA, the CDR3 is TGTGCCAGCAGTGGGGCAGGACAGGGATACAATGAGCAGTTCTTC. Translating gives CASSGAGQGYNEQFF.

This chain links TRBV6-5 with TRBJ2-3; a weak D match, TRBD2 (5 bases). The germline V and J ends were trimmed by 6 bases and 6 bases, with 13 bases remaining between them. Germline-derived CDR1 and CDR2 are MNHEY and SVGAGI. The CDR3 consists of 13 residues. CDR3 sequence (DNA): TGTGCCAGCAGCCGCACTAGAGGTGATACGCAGTATTTT. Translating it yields CASSRTRGDTQYF.